This TCR beta chain was obtained from a study of shared clonotypes between healthy human individuals. General study findings and limits: Naive CD4 clonotypes overlapped across a few donors at about 5.2%. Clonotype sharing across donors was expected to vary with sequencing depth.

The assay was immunoSEQ multiplex PCR, and TCRdb's table has in-frame clones only and misses some. Counted here are under 2,500,000 clones, about 94% occurring once; the ten biggest clones make up roughly 0.13%. Details on this clone: Its cognate antigen is unknown.

The sequence was obtained from a man younger than 35 in good health. The source material was naive CD4+ T cells sorted from blood. Subset noted: CD45RA+ positively selected.

DNA for the CDR3: TGCGCCAGCAGCAAGGGACTAGCGGGAAGGGAGACCCAGTACTTC. Its translation is CASSKGLAGRETQYF. V is TRBV5-1 and J is TRBJ2-5; 13 positions agree with TRBD2. The junction had 5 bases not matched to a gene; V was cut back by 4 bases and J by 5 bases. CDR3 length: 15 residues. Germline CDR1 is SGHRS and CDR2 is YFSETQ. Looking up the rest from reference TRBV5-1 and TRBJ2-5 gives the full variable domain: KAGVTQTPRYLIKTRGQQVTLSCSPISGHRSVSWYQQTPGQGLQFLFEYFSETQRNKGNFPGRFSGRQFSNSRSEMNVSTLELGDSALYLCASSKGLAGRETQYFGPGTRLLVL.